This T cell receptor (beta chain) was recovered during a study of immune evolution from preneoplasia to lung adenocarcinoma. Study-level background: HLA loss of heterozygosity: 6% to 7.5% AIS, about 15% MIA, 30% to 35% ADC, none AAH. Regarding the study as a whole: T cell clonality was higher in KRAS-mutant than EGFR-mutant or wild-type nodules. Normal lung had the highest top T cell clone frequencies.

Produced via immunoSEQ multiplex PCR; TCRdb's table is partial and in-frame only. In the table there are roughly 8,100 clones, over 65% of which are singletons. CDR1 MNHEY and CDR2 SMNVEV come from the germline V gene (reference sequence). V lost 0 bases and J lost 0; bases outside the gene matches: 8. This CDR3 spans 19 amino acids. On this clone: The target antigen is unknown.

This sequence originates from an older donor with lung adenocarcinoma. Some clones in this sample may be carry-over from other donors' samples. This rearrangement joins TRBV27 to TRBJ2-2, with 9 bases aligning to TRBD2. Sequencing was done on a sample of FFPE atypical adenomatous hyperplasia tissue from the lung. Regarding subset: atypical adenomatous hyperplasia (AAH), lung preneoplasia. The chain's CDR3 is CASSLSWLAGFANTGELFF. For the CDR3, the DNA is TGTGCCAGCAGTTTATCGTGGCTAGCGGGGTTCGCGAACACCGGGGAGCTGTTTTTT.